This T cell receptor (beta chain) originates from a study of blood T cell repertoires in COVID-19. This CDR3 region has 14 residues. Germline CDR1 SGHTA, CDR2 FQGTGA. Trimming pared 6 bases from V and 2 bases from J, leaving 12 bases between. TCRdb's copy holds only in-frame clones and misses some; the assay was immunoSEQ multiplex PCR. The data show about 110,000 clones, roughly 83% seen once. This TCR derives from a human donor in a cohort sampled during active COVID-19. The chain carries TRBV7-3 and TRBJ2-3; D possibly corresponds to TRBD2 (6 bases). The sample was peripheral blood. The CDR3 DNA sequence: TGTGCCAGCAGTCTTAGCGGCTACACAGATACGCAGTATTTT. It codes for CASSLSGYTDTQYF.